This TCR beta chain emerged from a study of blood T cell repertoires in COVID-19. Study in general: Nucleic acid was either cDNA or gDNA, and it came from T cells, B-cell-depleted T cells, or PBMCs.

The V gene end was trimmed by 1 base and the J gene end by 0 bases; junction bases not matched to a gene: 9. Looked up from germline, CDR1 is ENHRY and CDR2 is SYGVKD. The CDR3 has 19 amino acids. The protocol was immunoSEQ multiplex PCR, while the TCRdb copy is restricted to in-frame clones and leaves out a portion. The sample gives a few hundred thousand clones, around 89% of which show up once; over 8% is in the top ten. Those enrolled, adults aged about 18 to 89 years, came from some 23 US areas. Clinical history as reported by participants underpinned cohort assignment. Sequenced input: PBMCs or T cells enriched from blood (not recorded which). The receptor comes from a woman in her thirties or forties who had recovered from COVID-19. The V call is TRBV10-3, the J call TRBJ1-4; TRBD1 agrees at 9 bases. Here the CDR3 reads CAISELRTGARATNEKLFF. The CDR3 DNA reads TGTGCCATCAGTGAGTTGAGGACAGGGGCGAGAGCAACTAATGAAAAACTGTTTTTT.